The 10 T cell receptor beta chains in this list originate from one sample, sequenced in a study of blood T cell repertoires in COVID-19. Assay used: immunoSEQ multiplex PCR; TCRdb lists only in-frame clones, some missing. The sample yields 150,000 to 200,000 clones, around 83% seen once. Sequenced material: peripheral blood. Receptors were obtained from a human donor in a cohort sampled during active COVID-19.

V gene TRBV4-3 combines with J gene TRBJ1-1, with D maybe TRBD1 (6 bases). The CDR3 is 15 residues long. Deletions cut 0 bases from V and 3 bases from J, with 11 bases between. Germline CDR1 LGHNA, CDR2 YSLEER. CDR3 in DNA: TGCGCCAGCAGCCAAGAACCGGGACAACACACTGAAGCTTTCTTT. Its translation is CASSQEPGQHTEAFF.

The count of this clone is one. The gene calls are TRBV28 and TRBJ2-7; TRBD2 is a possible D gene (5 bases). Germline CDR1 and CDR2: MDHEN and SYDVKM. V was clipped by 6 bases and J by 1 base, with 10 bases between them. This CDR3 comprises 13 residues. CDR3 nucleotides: TGTGCCAGCAGGGGGAGTCCATCCTACGAGCAGTACTTC. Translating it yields CASRGSPSYEQYF.

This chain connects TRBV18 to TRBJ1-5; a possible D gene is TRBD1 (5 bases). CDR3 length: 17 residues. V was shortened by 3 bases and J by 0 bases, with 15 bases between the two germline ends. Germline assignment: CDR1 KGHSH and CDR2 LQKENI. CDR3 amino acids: CASSPYVRTNSNQPQHF. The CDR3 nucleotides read TGTGCCAGCTCACCTTACGTCCGGACAAATAGCAATCAGCCCCAGCATTTT.

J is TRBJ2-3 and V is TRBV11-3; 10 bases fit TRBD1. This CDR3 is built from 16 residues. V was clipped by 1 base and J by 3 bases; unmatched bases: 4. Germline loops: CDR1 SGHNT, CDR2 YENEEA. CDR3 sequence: CASSLGGQGRTDTQYF. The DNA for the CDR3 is TGTGCCAGCAGCTTAGGGGGACAGGGGAGGACAGATACGCAGTATTTT.

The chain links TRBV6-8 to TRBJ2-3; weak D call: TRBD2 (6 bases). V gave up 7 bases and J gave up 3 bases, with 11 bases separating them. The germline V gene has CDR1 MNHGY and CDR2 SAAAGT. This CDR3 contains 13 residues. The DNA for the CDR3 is TGTGCCAGCACCCCGCGGGGTACAGATACGCAGTATTTT. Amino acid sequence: CASTPRGTDTQYF.

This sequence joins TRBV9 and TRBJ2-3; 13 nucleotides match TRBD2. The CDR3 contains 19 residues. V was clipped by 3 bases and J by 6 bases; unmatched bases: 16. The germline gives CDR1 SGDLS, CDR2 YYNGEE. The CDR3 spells CASSASGTSGTNLGDTQYF. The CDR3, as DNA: TGTGCCAGCAGCGCCTCCGGGACTAGCGGGACCAATTTAGGGGATACGCAGTATTTT. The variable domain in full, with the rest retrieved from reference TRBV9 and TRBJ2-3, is DSGVTQTPKHLITATGQRVTLRCSPRSGDLSVYWYQQSLDQGLQFLIQYYNGEERAKGNILERFSAQQFPDLHSELNLSSLELGDSALYFCASSASGTSGTNLGDTQYFGPGTRLTVL.

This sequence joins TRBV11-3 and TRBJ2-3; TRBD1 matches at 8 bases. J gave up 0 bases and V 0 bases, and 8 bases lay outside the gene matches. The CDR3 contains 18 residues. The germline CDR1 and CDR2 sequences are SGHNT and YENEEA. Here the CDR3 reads CASSLESGTGVSTDTQYF. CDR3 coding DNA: TGTGCCAGCAGCTTAGAGTCAGGGACAGGTGTTAGCACAGATACGCAGTATTTT.

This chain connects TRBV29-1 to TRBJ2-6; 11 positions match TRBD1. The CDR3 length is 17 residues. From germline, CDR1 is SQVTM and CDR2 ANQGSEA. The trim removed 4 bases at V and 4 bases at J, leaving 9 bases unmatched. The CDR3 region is CSVGGQGAYLGANVLTF. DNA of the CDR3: TGCAGCGTTGGCGGACAGGGGGCTTATCTGGGGGCCAACGTCCTGACTTTC.

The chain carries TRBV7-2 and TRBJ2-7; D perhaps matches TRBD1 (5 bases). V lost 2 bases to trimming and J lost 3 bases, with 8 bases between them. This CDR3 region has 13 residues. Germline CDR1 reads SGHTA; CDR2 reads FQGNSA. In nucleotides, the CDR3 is TGTGCCAGCAGCTTAAACAGGATCTACGAGCAGTACTTC. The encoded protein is CASSLNRIYEQYF.

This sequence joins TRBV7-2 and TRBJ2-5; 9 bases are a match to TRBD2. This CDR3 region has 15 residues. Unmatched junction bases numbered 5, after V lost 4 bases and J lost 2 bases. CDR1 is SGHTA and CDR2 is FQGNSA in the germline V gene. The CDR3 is CASSYSGRGQETQYF. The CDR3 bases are TGTGCCAGCAGCTATAGCGGGAGAGGGCAAGAGACCCAGTACTTC.